Here is one T cell receptor (beta chain) with its context. Its antigen is currently unknown. Other DNA sequences of this sample code for an identical CDR3. The CDR3 sequence is 12 residues long. The germline CDR1 and CDR2 sequences are SGHRS and YFSETQ. Trimming removed 0 bases at V and 3 bases at J, with 2 bases between. The sample comes from a study of T cell responses to AZD1222 COVID-19 vaccine. Study-level results: Clonal diversity was possibly underestimated, and white British individuals and females predominated among donors.

The repertoire was sequenced with immunoSEQ multiplex PCR; TCRdb's copy has only in-frame clones and lacks some. The sample carries around 130,000 clones, approximately 85% recorded once. The source was peripheral blood, collected on day 0 of AZD1222 vaccination. The TCR was taken from an adult in good health. V is TRBV5-1 and J is TRBJ2-3, with no clear D. The CDR3 is CASSLVTDTQYF. CDR3 DNA: TGCGCCAGCAGCTTGGTAACAGATACGCAGTATTTT.